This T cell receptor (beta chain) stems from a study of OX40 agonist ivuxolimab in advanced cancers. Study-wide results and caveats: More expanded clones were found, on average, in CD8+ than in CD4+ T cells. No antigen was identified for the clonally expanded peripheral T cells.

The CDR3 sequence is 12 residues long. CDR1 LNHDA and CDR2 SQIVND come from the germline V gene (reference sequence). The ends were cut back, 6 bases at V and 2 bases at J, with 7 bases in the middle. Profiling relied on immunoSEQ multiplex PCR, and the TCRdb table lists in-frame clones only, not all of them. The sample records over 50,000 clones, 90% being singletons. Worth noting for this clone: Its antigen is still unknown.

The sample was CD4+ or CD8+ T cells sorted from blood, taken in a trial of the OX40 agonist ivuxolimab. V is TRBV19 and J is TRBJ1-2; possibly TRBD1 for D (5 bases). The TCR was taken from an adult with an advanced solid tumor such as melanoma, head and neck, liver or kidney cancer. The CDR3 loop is CASSRDNYGYTF. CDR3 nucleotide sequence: TGTGCCAGTAGCAGGGACAACTATGGCTACACCTTC.